This T cell receptor beta chain was documented in a study of T-cell memory formation after mild COVID-19. As for the study in general: In these data, TCR clusters were largely donor specific. Points from the study as a whole: That cross-reactive memory joined was suggested by some responding clones appearing in pre-infection memory.

The 5'RACE method, run with constant-segment primers, produced TCR alpha and TCR beta cDNA libraries (carrying sample barcodes and UMIs). TCRdb passed the 5' RACE reads through MiXCR, listing each CDR3 protein once. The data show around 530,000 distinct CDR3 sequences, less than 25% seen once. This clonotype was recorded at least ten times. Its antigen is still unknown. The V and J ends lost 5 bases and 4 bases respectively, with 8 bases between them. The CDR3 has 12 residues. The source of this sequence is an adult woman who had mild COVID-19 (a few samples of this study predate the infection). Cell type and time point are not known. The chain combines TRBV12-3 or TRBV12-4 with TRBJ1-2, with TRBD1 as a possible D gene (6 bases). Source material: PBMCs or a T cell subset sorted from them (not recorded which). The CDR3 loop is CASSQDSYGYTF. The CDR3 nucleotides read TGTGCCAGCAGTCAGGACAGCTATGGCTACACCTTC.